This TCR beta chain was captured in a study of CD8+ T cells in alopecia areata. Overall study context: For treated patients, severity scores reflected the percentage of scalp area affected. Study-wide results and caveats: Scalp clonality, together with expanded CD8+ clones among the top 100, fell significantly with tofacitinib. Because one nonresponder was included, the link of baseline CD8+ expansion to response is considered uncertain.

Treatment of the sample: oral pan-JAK inhibitor, 5-10 mg twice daily. Obtained from alopecia areata patients were lesional scalp punch biopsies along with peripheral blood. cDNA serving as the sequencing template came from extracted, reverse transcribed RNA. Some clones are missing from TCRdb's copy, which holds only in-frame ones; the method was immunoSEQ multiplex PCR. Of more than 90,000 clones in the sample, roughly 50% are singletons; the top ten hold about 12%. V was clipped by 1 base and J by 6 bases; unmatched bases: 8. Germline V gives CDR1 SGHVS, CDR2 FQNEAQ. The CDR3 consists of 15 residues. In regard to this clone: Antigen: not known.

This chain uses TRBV7-8 with TRBJ2-7; 8 bases are a match to TRBD1. The sequence came from a human donor with alopecia areata. Source: CD8+ T cells sorted from blood, taken at week 24, from a patient treated with tofacitinib. CDR3 sequence reads: CASSLEFRTGLEQYF. The DNA for the CDR3 is TGTGCCAGCAGCTTAGAATTTAGGACAGGGCTCGAGCAGTACTTC.